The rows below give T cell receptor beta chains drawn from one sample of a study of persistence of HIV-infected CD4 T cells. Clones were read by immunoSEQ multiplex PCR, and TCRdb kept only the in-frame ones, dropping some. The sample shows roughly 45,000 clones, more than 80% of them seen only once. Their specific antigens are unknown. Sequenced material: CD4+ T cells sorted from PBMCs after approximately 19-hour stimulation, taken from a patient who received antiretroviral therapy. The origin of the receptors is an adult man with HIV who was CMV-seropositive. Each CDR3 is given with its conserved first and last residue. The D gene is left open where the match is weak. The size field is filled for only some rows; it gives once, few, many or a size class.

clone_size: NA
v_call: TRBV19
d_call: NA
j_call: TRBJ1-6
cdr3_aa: CASSPQEASPLHF
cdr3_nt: TGTGCCAGTAGTCCTCAGGAGGCGTCACCCCTCCACTTT

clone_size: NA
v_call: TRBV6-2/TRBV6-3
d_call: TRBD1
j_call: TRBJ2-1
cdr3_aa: CASSGTGGEQFF
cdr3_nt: TGTGCCAGCAGTGGCACAGGGGGTGAGCAGTTCTTC

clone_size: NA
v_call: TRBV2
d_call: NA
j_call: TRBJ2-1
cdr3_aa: CASSGDNREQFF
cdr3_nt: TGTGCCAGCAGTGGGGATAACCGGGAGCAGTTCTTC

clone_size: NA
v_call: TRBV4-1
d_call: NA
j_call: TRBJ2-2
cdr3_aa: CASSRSGGPNTGELFF
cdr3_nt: TGCGCCAGCAGCCGGTCCGGGGGACCGAACACCGGGGAGCTGTTTTTT

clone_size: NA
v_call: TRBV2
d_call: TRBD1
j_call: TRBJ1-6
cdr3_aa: CASSDDRGLRSPLHF
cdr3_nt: TGTGCCAGCAGCGACGACAGGGGGCTTAGATCACCCCTCCACTTT

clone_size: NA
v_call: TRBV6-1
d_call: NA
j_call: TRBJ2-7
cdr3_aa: CASRTSGPLPEQYF
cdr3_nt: TGTGCCAGCAGGACCTCGGGCCCTCTCCCGGAGCAGTACTTC

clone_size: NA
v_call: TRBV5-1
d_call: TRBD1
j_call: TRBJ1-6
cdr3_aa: CASSLGQGASPLHF
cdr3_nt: TGCGCCAGCAGCTTGGGGCAGGGGGCATCACCCCTCCACTTT

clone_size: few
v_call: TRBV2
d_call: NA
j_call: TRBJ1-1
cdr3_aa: CASSIQTVNTEAFF
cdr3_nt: TGTGCCAGCAGTATCCAGACGGTGAACACTGAAGCTTTCTTT

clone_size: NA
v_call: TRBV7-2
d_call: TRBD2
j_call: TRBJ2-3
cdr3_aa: CASSLASGNTDTQYF
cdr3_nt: TGTGCCAGCAGCTTGGCTAGCGGTAACACAGATACGCAGTATTTT

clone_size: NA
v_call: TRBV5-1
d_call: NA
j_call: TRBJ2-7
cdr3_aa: CASSLVLDYRSYEQYF
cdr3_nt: TGCGCCAGCAGTTTGGTTTTGGATTACCGCTCCTACGAGCAGTACTTC

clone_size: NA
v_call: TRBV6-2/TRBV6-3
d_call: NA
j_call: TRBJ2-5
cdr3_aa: CASSYRRETQYF
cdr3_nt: TGTGCCAGCAGTTACCGCCGGGAGACCCAGTACTTC

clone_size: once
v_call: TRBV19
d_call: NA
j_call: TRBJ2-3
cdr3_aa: CASSLDPNTQYF
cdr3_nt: TGTGCCAGTAGTCTCGACCCGAATACGCAGTATTTT

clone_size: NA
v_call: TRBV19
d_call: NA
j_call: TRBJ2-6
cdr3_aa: CASSLPGAGANVLTF
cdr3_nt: TGTGCCAGTAGTCTCCCAGGGGCTGGGGCCAACGTCCTGACTTTC

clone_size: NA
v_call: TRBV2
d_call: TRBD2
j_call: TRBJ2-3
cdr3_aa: CASSLHLSSGVPDTQYF
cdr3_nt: TGTGCCAGCAGTCTACACCTCTCTAGCGGGGTCCCAGATACGCAGTATTTT

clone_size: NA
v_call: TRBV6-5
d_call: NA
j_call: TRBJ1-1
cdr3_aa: CASSYSQGFHTEAFF
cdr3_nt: TGTGCCAGCAGTTACTCGCAGGGGTTCCACACTGAAGCTTTCTTT

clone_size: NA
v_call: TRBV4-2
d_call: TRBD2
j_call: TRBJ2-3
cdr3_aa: CASSLRPEGLASTDTQYF
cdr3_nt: TGTGCCAGCAGCCTCAGACCCGAGGGACTAGCCAGCACAGATACGCAGTATTTT

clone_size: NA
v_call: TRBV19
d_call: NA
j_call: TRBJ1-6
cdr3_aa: CASSTTGDSPLHF
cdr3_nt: TGTGCCAGTAGTACTACAGGAGACTCACCCCTCCACTTT

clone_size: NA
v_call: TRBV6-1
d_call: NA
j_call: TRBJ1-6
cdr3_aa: CASSARGPIPGHGGSPLHF
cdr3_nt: TGTGCCAGCAGTGCCCGGGGGCCAATTCCGGGACACGGAGGCTCACCCCTCCACTTT

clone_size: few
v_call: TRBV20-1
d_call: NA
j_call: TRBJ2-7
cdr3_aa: CSASNSVHSYEQYF
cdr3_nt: TGCAGTGCTAGTAACAGCGTCCACTCCTACGAGCAGTACTTC

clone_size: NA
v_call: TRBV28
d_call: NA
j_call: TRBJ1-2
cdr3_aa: CAAGGLALFNYGYTF
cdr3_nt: TGTGCCGCCGGCGGACTCGCCTTGTTTAACTATGGCTACACCTTC

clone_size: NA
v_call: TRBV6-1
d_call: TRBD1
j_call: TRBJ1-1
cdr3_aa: CASSEWGQGRVTEAFF
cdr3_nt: TGTGCCAGCAGTGAATGGGGACAGGGGAGAGTTACTGAAGCTTTCTTT

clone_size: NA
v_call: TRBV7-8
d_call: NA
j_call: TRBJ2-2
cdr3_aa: CASSLGETGELFF
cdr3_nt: TGTGCCAGCAGCTTAGGGGAGACCGGGGAGCTGTTTTTT

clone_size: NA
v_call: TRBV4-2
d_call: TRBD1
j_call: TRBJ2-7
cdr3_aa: CASSQGAGGEQYF
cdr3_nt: TGTGCCAGCAGCCAAGGGGCAGGGGGTGAGCAGTACTTC

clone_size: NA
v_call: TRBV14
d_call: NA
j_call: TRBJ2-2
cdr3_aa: CASSQEGRPRGTGELFF
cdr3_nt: TGTGCCAGCAGCCAAGAGGGACGGCCTCGAGGCACCGGGGAGCTGTTTTTT

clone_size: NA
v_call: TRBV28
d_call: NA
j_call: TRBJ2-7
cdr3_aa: CASTRGGGSYEQYF
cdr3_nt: TGTGCCAGCACTCGGGGAGGCGGCTCCTACGAGCAGTACTTC

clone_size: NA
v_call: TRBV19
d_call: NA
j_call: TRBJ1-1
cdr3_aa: CASSIGQTTEAFF
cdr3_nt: TGTGCCAGTAGTATCGGACAGACCACTGAAGCTTTCTTT

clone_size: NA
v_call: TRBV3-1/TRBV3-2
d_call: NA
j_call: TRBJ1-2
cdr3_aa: CASSQWQNGYTF
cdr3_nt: TGTGCCAGCAGCCAATGGCAGAATGGCTACACCTTC

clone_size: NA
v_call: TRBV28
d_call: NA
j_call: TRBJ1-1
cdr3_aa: CATQAGYTEAFF
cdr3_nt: TGTGCCACCCAGGCGGGGTACACTGAAGCTTTCTTT

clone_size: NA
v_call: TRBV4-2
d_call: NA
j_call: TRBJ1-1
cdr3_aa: CASSQVGPEAFF
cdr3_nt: TGTGCCAGCAGCCAAGTCGGTCCTGAAGCTTTCTTT

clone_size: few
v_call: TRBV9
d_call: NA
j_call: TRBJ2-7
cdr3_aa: CASSVVAFSEQYF
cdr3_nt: TGTGCCAGCAGCGTAGTGGCATTTTCCGAGCAGTACTTC

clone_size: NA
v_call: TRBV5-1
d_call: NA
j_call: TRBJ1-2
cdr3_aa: CASSWGPSGSDGYTF
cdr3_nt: TGCGCCAGCAGCTGGGGACCTTCGGGGTCGGATGGCTACACCTTC

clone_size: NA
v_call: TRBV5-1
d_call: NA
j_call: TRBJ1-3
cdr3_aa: CASTSGGAFSGNTIYF
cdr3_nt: TGCGCCAGCACCTCCGGAGGGGCGTTCTCTGGAAACACCATATATTTT

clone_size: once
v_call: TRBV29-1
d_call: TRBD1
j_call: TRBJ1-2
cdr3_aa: CSVVEGALGYGYTF
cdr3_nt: TGCAGCGTTGTAGAGGGGGCGCTTGGCTATGGCTACACCTTC

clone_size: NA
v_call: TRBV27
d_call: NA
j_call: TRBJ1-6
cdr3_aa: CASKTGDSPLHF
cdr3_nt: TGTGCCAGCAAGACAGGAGATTCACCCCTCCACTTT

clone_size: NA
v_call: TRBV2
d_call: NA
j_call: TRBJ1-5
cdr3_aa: CASSGRTRNQPQHF
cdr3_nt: TGTGCCAGCAGTGGCCGGACGCGCAATCAGCCCCAGCATTTT

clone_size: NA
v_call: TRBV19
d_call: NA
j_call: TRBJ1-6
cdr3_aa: CASSIDRRSSYNSPLHF
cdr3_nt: TGTGCCAGTAGTATAGATCGTCGGAGCTCCTATAATTCACCCCTCCACTTT

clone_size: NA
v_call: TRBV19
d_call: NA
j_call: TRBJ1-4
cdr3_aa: CASSINPPNWATTNEKLFF
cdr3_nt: TGTGCCAGTAGTATAAACCCGCCGAATTGGGCGACAACTAATGAAAAACTGTTTTTT

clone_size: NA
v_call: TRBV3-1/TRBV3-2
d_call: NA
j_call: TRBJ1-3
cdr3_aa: CASSQGLTSGNTIYF
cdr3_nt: TGTGCCAGCAGCCAAGGACTGACCTCTGGAAACACCATATATTTT

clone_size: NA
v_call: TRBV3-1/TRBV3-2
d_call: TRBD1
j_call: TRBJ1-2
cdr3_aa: CASRPMDRESYGYTF
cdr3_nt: TGTGCCAGCAGACCGATGGACAGGGAGAGCTATGGCTACACCTTC

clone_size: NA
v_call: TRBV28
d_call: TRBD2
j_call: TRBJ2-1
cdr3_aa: CASSSPTSGGSYNEQFF
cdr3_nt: TGTGCCAGCAGTTCACCCACTAGCGGGGGGTCTTACAATGAGCAGTTCTTC

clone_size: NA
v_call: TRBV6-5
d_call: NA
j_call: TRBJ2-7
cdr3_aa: CASSYSTGRREQYF
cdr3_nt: TGTGCCAGCAGTTACTCGACAGGGAGGCGCGAGCAGTACTTC

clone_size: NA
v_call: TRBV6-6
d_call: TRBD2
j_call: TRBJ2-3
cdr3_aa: CASSLAGGGTDTQYF
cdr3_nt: TGTGCCAGCAGCCTAGCGGGGGGCGGCACAGATACGCAGTATTTT

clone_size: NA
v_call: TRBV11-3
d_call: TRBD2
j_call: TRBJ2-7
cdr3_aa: CASSPTGGDEQYF
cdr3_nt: TGTGCCAGCAGCCCCACGGGAGGGGACGAGCAGTACTTC

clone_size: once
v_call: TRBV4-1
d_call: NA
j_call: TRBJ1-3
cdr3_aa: CASSPGADSGNTIYF
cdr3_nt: TGCGCCAGCAGCCCCGGGGCCGACTCTGGAAACACCATATATTTT

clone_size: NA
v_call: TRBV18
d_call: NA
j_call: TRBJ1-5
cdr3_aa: CASSPRGQPQHF
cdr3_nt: TGTGCCAGCTCACCACGGGGTCAGCCCCAGCATTTT

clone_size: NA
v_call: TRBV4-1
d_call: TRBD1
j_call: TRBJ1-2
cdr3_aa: CASSSRQGQANYGYTF
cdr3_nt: TGCGCCAGCAGCTCTCGACAGGGCCAGGCTAACTATGGCTACACCTTC

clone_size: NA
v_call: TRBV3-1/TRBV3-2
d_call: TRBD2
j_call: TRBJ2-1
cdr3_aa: CASSQDTGLAGGQEQFF
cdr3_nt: TGTGCCAGCAGCCAAGATACGGGACTAGCGGGGGGCCAAGAGCAGTTCTTC

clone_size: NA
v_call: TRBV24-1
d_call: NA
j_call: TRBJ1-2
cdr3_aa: CATSDPQRYYGYTF
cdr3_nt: TGTGCCACCAGTGACCCACAGCGCTACTATGGCTACACCTTC

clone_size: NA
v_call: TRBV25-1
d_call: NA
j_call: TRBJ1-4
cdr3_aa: CATGGEKLFF
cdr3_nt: TGTGCCACCGGGGGTGAAAAACTGTTTTTT

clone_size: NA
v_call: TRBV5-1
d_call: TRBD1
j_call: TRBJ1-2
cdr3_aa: CASSLDVGGREYGYTF
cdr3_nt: TGCGCCAGCAGCTTGGACGTAGGGGGCAGGGAGTATGGCTACACCTTC

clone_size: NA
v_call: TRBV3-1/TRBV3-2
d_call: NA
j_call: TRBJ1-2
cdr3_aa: CASSHHSTVLYGYTF
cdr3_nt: TGTGCCAGCAGCCATCACAGCACCGTTCTCTATGGCTACACCTTC

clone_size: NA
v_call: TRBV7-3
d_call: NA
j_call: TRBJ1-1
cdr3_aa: CASSSGANTEAFF
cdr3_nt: TGTGCCAGCAGCTCAGGCGCGAACACTGAAGCTTTCTTT

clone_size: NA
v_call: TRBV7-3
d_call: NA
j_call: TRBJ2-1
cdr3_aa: CASSSTADNEQFF
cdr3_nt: TGTGCCAGCAGCTCCACGGCCGACAATGAGCAGTTCTTC

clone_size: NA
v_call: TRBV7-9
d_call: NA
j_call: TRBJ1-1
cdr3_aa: CASSLGDGGNTEAFF
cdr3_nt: TGTGCCAGCAGCTTAGGGGACGGAGGGAACACTGAAGCTTTCTTT

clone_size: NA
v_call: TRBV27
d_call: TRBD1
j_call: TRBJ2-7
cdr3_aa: CASSFYVNHLTGAPYEQYF
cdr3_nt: TGTGCCAGCAGTTTCTACGTCAATCATTTAACAGGGGCCCCCTACGAGCAGTACTTC

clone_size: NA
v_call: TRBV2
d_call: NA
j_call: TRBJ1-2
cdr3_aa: CASRLRVNGYTF
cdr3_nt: TGTGCCAGCAGATTAAGGGTTAATGGCTACACCTTC

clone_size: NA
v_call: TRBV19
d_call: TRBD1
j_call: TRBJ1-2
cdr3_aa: CASSFGQGDPYGYTF
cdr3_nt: TGTGCCAGTAGTTTCGGACAGGGGGATCCTTATGGCTACACCTTC

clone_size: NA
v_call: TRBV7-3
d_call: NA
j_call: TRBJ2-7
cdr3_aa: CASSPQPGRDLGEQYF
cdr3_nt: TGTGCCAGCAGCCCCCAGCCCGGAAGGGACCTCGGAGAGCAGTACTTC

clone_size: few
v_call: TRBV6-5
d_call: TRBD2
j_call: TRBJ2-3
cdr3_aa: CASSLLARPRDTQYF
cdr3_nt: TGTGCCAGCAGTTTACTAGCGCGGCCAAGGGATACGCAGTATTTT